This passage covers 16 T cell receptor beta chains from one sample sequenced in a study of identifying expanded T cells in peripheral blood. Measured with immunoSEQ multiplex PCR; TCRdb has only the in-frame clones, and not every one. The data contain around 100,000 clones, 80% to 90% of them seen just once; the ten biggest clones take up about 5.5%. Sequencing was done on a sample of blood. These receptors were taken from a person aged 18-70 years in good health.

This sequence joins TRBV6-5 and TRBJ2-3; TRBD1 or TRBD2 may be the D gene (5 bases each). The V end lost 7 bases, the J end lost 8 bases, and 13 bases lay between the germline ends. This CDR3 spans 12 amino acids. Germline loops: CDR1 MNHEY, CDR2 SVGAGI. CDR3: CASKDTGGTQYF. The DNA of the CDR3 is TGTGCCAGCAAAGACACAGGAGGTACGCAGTATTTT.

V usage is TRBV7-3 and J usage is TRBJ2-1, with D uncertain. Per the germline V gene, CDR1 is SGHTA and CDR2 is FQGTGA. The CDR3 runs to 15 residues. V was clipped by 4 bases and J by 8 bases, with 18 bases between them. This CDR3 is CASSYTLTQADEQFF. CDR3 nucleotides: TGTGCCAGCAGCTACACCCTGACCCAAGCCGATGAGCAGTTCTTC.

The CDR3 nucleotides read TGTGCCAGCAGCTTGGGGACAGACACTGAAGCTTTCTTT. Translating gives CASSLGTDTEAFF. This chain uses TRBV5-4 with TRBJ1-1; tentatively, D is TRBD1 (6 bases). The CDR3 runs 13 residues. CDR1 SGHNT and CDR2 YYREEE come from the germline V gene (reference sequence). V lost 0 bases and J lost 3, with 6 bases in between. The full variable domain, completed using reference TRBV5-4 and TRBJ1-1, is ETGVTQSPTHLIKTRGQQVTLRCSSQSGHNTVSWYQQALGQGPQFIFQYYREEENGRGNFPPRFSGLQFPNYSSELNVNALELDDSALYLCASSLGTDTEAFFGQGTRLTVV.

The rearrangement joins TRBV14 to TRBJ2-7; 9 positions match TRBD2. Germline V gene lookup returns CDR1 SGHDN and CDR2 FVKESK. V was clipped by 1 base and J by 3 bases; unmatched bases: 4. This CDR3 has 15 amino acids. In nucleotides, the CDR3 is TGTGCCAGCAGCCAAGGGCGGGAGGGTATCTACGAGCAGTACTTC. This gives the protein CASSQGREGIYEQYF.

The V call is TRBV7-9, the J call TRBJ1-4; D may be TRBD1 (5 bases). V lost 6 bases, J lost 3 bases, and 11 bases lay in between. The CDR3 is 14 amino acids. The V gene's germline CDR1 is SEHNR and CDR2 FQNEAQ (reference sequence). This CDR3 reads CASRTGSPNEKLFF. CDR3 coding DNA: TGTGCCAGCAGAACAGGATCGCCTAATGAAAAACTGTTTTTT.

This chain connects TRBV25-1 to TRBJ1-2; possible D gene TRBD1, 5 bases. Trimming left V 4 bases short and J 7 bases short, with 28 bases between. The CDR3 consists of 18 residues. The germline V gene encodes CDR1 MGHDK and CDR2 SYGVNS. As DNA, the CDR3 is TGTGCCAGCAGTGCTTTCTTAGGGACGGACCAAGAGAATTCTGGCTACACCTTC. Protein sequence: CASSAFLGTDQENSGYTF.

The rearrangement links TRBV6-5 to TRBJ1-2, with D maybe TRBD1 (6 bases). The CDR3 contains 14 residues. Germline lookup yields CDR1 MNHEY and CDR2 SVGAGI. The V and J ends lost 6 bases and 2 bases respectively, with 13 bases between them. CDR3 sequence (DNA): TGTGCCAGCAGCTCCCTAGGGGGGAACTATGGCTACACCTTC. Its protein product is CASSSLGGNYGYTF.

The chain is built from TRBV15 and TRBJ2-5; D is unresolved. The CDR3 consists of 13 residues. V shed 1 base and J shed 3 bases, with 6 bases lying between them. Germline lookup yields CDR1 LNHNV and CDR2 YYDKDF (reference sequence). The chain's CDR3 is CATSRGKKETQYF. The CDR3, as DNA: TGTGCCACCAGCAGAGGGAAGAAAGAGACCCAGTACTTC.

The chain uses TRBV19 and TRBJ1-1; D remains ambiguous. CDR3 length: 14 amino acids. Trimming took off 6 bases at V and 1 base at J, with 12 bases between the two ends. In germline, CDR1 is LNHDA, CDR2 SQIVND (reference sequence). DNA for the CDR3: TGTGCCAGTAGCCCAAATGGGCCGAACACTGAAGCTTTCTTT. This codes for CASSPNGPNTEAFF.

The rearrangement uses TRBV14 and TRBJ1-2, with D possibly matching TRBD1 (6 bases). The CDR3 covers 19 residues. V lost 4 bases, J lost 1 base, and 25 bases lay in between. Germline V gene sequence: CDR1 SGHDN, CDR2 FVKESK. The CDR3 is CASSRHYLERTAFNYGYTF. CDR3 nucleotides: TGTGCCAGCAGCCGGCACTATTTGGAACGGACAGCCTTTAACTATGGCTACACCTTC.

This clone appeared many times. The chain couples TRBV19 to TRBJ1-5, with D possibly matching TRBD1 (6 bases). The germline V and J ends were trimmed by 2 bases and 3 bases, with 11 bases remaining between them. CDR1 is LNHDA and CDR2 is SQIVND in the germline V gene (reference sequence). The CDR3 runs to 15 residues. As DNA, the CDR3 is TGTGCCAGTAGTATAAGATGGACAGACAATCAGCCCCAGCATTTT. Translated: CASSIRWTDNQPQHF.

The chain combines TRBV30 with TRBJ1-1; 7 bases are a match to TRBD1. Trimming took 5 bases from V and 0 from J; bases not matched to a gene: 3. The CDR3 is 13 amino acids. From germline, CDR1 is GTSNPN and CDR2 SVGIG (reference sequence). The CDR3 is CAWETGLNTEAFF. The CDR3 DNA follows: TGTGCCTGGGAGACAGGGCTGAACACTGAAGCTTTCTTT.

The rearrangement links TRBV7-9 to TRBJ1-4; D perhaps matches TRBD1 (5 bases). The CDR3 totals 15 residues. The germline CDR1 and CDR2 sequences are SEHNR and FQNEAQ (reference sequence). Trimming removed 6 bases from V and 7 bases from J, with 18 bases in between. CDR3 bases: TGTGCCAGCAGACCCGAGGGACGGGTTTTTGAAAAACTGTTTTTT. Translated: CASRPEGRVFEKLFF.

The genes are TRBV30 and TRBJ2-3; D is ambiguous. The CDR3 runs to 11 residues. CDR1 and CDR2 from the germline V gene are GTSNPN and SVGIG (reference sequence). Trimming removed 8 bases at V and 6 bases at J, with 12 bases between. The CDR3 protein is CAPTGGDTQYF. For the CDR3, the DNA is TGTGCCCCGACGGGTGGGGATACGCAGTATTTT. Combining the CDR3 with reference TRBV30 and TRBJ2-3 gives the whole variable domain SQTIHQWPATLVQPVGSPLSLECTVEGTSNPNLYWYRQAAGRGLQLLFYSVGIGQISSEVPQNLSASRPQDRQFILSSKKLLLSDSGFYLCAPTGGDTQYFGPGTRLTVL.

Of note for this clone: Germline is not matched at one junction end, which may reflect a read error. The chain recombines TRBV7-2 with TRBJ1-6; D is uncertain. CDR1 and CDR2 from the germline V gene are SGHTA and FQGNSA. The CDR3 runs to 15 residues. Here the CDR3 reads CASSFRPGDHSPLHF. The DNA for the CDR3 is TGTGCCAGCAGCTTCCGGCCCGGAGACCATTCTCCCCTCCACTTT.

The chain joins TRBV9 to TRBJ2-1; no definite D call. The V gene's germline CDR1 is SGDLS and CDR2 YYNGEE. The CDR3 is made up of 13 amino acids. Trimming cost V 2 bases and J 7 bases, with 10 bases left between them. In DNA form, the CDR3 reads TGTGCCAGCAGCGTCGGAGCTCAGAATGAGCAGTTCTTC. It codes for CASSVGAQNEQFF.